This TCR beta chain was identified during a study of blood T cell repertoires in COVID-19. The wider study: Researchers got acute and convalescent COVID-19 samples from the United States, Italy and Spain.

This CDR3 contains 14 residues. Germline V gene lookup returns CDR1 KGHSH and CDR2 LQKENI. The ends lost 3 bases at V and 7 bases at J; junction bases unmatched: 3. Sequencing used immunoSEQ multiplex PCR; TCRdb keeps in-frame clones, though not all of them. This table has approximately 160,000 clones, over 75% appearing once. V usage is TRBV18 and J usage is TRBJ1-2; 12 bases map to TRBD1. The sample comprised peripheral blood. This receptor was obtained from a human donor in a cohort sampled during active COVID-19. The CDR3 DNA reads TGTGCCAGCTCACCGGGACAGGGGGCTCTTGGCTACACCTTC. Protein product: CASSPGQGALGYTF.